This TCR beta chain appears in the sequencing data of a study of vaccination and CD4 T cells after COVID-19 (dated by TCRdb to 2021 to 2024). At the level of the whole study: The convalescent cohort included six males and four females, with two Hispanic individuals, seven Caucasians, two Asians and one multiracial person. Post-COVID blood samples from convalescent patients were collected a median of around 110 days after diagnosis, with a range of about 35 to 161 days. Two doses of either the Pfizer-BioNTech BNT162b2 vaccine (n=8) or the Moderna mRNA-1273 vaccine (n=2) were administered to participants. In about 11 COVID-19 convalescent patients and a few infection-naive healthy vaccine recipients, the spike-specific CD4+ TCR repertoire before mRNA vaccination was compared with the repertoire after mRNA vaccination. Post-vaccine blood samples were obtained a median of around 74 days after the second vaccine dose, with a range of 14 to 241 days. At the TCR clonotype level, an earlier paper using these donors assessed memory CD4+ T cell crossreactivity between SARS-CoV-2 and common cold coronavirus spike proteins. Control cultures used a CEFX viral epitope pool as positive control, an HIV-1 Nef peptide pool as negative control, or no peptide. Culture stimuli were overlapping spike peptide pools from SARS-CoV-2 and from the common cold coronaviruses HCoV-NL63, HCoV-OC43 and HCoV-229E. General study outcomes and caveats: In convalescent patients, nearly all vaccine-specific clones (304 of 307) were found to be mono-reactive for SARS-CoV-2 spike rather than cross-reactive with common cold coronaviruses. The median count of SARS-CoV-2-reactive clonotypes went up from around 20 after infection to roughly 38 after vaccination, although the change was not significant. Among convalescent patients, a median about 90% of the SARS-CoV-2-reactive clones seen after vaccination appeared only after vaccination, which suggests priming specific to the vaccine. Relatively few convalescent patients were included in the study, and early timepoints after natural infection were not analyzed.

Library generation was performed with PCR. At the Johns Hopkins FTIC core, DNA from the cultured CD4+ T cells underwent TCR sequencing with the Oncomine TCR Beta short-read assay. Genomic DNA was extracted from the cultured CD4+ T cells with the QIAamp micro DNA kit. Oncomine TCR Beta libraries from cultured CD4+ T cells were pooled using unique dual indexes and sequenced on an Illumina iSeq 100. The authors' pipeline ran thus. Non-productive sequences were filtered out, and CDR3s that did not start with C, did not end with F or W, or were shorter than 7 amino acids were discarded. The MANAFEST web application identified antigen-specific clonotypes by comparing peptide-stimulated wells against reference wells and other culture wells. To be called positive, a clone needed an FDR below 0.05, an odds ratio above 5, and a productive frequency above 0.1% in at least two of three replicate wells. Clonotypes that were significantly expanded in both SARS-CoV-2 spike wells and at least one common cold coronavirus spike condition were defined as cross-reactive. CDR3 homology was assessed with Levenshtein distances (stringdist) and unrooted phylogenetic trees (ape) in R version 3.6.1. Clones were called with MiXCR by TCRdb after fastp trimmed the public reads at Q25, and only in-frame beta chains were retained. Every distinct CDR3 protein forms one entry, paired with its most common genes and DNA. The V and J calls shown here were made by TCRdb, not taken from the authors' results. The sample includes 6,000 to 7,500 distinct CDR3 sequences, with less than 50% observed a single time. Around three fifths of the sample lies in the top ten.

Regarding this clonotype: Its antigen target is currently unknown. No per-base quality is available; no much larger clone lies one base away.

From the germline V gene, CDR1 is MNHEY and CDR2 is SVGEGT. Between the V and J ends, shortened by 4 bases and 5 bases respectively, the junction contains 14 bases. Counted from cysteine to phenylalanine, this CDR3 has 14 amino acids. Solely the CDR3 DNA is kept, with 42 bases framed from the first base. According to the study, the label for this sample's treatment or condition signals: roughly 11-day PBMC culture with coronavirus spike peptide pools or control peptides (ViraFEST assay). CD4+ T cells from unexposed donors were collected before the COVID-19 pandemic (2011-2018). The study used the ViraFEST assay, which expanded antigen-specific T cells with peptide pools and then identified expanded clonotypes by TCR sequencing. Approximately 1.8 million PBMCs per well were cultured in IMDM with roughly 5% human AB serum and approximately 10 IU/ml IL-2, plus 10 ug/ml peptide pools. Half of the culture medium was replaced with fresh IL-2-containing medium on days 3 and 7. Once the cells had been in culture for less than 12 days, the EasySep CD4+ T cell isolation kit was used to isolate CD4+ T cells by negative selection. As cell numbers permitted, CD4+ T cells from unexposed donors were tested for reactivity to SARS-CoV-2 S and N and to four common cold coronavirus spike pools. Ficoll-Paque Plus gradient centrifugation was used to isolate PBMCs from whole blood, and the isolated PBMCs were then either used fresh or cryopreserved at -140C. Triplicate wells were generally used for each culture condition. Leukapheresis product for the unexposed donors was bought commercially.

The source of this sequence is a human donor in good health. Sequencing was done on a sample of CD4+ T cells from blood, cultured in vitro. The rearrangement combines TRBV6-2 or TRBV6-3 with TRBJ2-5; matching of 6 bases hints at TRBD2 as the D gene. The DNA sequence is TGTGCCAGCAGTTGGTCCGGGAGCCGGGAGACCCAGTACTTC. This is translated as CASSWSGSRETQYF.